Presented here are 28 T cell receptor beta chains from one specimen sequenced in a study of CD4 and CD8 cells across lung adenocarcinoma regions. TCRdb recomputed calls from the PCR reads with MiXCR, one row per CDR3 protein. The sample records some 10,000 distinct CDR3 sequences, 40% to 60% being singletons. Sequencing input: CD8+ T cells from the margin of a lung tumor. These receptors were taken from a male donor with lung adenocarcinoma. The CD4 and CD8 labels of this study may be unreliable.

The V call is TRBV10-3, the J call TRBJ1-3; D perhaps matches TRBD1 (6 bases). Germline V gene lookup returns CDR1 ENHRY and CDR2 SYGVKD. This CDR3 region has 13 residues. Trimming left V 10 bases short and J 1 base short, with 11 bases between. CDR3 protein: CATKQGSGNTIYF. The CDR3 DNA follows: TGTGCCACCAAACAGGGATCTGGAAACACCATATATTTT.

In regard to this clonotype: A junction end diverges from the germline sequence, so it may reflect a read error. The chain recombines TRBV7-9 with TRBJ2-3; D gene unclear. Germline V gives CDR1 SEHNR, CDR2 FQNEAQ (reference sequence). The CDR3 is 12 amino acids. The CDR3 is CASSQRKNGQYF. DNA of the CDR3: TGTGCCAGCAGCCAAAGGAAAAACGGGCAGTACTTT. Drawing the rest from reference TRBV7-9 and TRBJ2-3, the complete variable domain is DTGVSQNPRHKITKRGQNVTFRCDPISEHNRLYWYRQTLGQGPEFLTYFQNEAQLEKSRLLSDRFSAERPKGSFSTLEIQRTEQGDSAMYLCASSQRKNGQYFGPGTRLTVL.

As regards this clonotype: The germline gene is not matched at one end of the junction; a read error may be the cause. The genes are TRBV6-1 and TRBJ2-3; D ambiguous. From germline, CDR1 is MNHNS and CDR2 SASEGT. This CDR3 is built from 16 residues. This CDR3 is CASSEYSLGRTNTQYF. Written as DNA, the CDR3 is TGTGCCAGCAGTGAGTATAGCCTTGGGCGAACAAACACGCAGTACTTT.

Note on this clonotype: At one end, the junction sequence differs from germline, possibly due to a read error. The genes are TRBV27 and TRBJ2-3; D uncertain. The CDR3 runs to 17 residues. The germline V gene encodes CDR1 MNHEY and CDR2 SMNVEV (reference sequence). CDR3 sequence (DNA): TGTGCCAGCAGTTTTTTAGACTGGCGGTGGCGCACAAATACGCAGTATTTT. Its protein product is CASSFLDWRWRTNTQYF.

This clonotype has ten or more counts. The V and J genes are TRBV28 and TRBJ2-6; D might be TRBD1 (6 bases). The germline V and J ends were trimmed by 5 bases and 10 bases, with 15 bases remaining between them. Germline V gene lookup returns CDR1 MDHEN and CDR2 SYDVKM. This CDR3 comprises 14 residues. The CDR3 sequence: CASSPPGQRNVLTF. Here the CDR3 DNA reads TGTGCCAGCAGTCCCCCGGGACAAAGGAACGTCCTGACTTTC.

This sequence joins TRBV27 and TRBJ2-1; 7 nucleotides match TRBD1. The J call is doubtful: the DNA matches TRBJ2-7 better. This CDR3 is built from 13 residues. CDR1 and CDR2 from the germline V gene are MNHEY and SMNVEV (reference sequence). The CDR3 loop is CASSLYTGVEQYF. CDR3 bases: TGTGCCAGCAGTTTATATACAGGGGTGGAGCAGTACTTC.

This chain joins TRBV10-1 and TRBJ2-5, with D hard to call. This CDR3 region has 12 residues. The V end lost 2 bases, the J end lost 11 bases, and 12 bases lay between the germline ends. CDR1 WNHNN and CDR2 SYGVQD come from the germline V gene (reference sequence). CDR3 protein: CASSEEGSVQYF. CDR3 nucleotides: TGCGCCAGCAGTGAGGAAGGGTCTGTTCAGTACTTC.

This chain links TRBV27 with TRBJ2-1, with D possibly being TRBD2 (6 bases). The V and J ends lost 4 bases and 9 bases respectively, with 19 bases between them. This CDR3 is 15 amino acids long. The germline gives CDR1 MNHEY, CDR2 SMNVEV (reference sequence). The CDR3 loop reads CASSYVGGGFSEQFF. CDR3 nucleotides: TGTGCCAGCAGTTACGTGGGAGGAGGTTTTAGTGAGCAGTTCTTC.

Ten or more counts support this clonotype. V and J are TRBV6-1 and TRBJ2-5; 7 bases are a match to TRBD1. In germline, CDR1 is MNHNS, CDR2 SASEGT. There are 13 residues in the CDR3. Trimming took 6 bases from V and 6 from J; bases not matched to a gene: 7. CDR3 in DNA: TGTGCCAGCAGGAATCACAGGGGAAAGACCCAGTACTTC. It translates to CASRNHRGKTQYF.

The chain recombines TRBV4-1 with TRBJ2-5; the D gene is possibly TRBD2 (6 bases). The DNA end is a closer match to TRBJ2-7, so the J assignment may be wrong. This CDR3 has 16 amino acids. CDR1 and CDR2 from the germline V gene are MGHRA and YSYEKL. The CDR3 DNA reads TGCGCCAGCAGCCAAGATCTGGGAGGAGGTTTCTACGAGCAGTACTTC. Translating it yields CASSQDLGGGFYEQYF.

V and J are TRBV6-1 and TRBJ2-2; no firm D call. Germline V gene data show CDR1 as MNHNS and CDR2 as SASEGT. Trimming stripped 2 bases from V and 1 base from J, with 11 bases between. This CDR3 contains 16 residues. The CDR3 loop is CASSENPGLNTGELFF. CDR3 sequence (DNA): TGTGCCAGCAGTGAAAACCCAGGATTGAACACCGGGGAGCTGTTTTTT.

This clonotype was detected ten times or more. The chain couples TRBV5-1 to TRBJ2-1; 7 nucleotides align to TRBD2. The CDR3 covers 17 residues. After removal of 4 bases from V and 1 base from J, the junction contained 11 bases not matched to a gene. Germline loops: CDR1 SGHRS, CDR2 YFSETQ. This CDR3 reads CASSLVSGSASYNEQFF. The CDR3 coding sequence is TGCGCCAGCAGCCTCGTTAGCGGGTCGGCATCCTACAATGAGCAGTTCTTC. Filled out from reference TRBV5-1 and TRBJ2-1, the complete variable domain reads KAGVTQTPRYLIKTRGQQVTLSCSPISGHRSVSWYQQTPGQGLQFLFEYFSETQRNKGNFPGRFSGRQFSNSRSEMNVSTLELGDSALYLCASSLVSGSASYNEQFFGPGTRLTVL.

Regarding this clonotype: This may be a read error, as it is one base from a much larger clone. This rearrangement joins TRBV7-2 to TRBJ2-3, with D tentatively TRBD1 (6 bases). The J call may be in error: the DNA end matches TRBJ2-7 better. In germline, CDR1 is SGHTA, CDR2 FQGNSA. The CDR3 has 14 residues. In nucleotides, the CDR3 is TGTGCCAGCGTACGTACAGGGCTCACGAATGAGCAGTACTTC. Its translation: CASVRTGLTNEQYF.

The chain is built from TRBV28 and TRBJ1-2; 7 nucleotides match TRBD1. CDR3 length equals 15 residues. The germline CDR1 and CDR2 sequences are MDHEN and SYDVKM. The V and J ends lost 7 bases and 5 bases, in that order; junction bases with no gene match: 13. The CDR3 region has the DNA TGTGCCAGCACTGGGGGGGGCAGGGGGAGTTATGGCTACACCTTC. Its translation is CASTGGGRGSYGYTF.

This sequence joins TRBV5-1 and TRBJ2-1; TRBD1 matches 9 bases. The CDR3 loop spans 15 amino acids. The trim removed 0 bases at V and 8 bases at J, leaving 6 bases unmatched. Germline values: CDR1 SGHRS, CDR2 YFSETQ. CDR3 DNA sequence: TGCGCCAGCAGCTTGGGGACAGGGGTCGGCGATGAGCAGTTCTTC. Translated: CASSLGTGVGDEQFF.

The CDR3 protein is CSAPNPSGKINEQFF. The CDR3, as DNA: TGCAGTGCCCCCAACCCTAGCGGGAAAATCAATGAGCAGTTCTTC. The genes are TRBV20-1 and TRBJ2-1, with TRBD2 matching over 9 bases. The junction had 12 bases not matched to a gene; V was cut back by 6 bases and J by 6 bases. Germline V gene sequence: CDR1 DFQATT, CDR2 SNEGSKA (reference sequence). CDR3 length: 15 residues.

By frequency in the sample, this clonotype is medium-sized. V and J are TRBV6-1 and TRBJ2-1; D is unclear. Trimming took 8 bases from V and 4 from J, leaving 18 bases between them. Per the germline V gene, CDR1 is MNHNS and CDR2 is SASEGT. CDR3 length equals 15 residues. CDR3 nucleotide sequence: TGTGCCAGCCGGACGCGACCGGTTGCTTACAATGAGCAGTTCTTC. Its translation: CASRTRPVAYNEQFF.

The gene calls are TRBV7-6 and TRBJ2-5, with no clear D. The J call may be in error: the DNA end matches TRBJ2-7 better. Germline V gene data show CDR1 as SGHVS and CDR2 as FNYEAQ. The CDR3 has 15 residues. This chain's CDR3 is CASSPSSQAIYEQYF. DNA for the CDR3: TGTGCCAGCAGCCCCAGCAGTCAGGCGATCTACGAGCAGTACTTC.

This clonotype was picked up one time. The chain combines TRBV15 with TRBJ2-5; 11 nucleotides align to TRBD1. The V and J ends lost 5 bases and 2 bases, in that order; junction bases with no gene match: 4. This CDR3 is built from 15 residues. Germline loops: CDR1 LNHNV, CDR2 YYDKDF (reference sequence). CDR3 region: CATSGGQGAQETQYF. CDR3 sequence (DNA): TGTGCCACCAGCGGTGGACAGGGGGCGCAAGAGACCCAGTACTTC.

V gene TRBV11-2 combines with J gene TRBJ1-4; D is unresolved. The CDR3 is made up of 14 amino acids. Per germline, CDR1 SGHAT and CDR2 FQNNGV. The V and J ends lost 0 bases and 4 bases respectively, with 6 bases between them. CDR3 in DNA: TGTGCCAGCAGCTTAGAGCCGCTTAATGAAAAACTGTTTTTT. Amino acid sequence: CASSLEPLNEKLFF.

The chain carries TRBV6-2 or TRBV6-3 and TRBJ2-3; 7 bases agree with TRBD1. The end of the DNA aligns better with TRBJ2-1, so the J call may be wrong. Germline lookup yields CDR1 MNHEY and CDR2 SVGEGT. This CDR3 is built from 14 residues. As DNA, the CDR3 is TGTGCCAGCAGCACGGGACAGCCAAACAATGAGCAGTTCTTC. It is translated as CASSTGQPNNEQFF.

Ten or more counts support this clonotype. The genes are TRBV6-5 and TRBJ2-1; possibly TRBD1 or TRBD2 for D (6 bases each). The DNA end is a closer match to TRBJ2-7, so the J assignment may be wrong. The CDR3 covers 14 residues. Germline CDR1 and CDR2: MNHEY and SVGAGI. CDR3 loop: CASRRGTTDYEQYF. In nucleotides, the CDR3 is TGTGCCAGCAGACGCGGGACAACAGACTACGAGCAGTACTTC.

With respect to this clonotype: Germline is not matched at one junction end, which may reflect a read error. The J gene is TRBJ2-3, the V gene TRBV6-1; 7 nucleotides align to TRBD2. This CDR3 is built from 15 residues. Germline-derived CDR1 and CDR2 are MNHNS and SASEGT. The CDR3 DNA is TGTGCCCTGAACCTCCAGGCTAGCGGCAACGATGCGCAGTTTTTT. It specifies CALNLQASGNDAQFF.

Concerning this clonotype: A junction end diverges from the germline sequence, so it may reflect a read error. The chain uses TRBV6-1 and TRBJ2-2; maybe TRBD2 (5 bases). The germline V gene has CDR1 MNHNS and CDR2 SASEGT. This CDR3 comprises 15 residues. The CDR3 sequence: CASNIETGETGEQFF. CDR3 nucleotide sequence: TGTGCCAGCAACATAGAGACTGGCGAGACCGGGGAGCAGTTTTTT.

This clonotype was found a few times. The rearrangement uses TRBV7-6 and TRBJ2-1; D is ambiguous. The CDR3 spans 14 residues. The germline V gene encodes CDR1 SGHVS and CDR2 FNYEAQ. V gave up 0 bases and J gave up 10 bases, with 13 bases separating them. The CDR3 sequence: CASSLAAVVGEQFF. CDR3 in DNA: TGTGCCAGCAGCTTAGCGGCGGTGGTCGGAGAGCAGTTCTTC. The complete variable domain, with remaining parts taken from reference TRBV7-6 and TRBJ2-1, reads GAGVSQSPRYKVTKRGQDVALRCDPISGHVSLYWYRQALGQGPEFLTYFNYEAQQDKSGLPNDRFSAERPEGSISTLTIQRTEQRDSAMYRCASSLAAVVGEQFFGPGTRLTVL.

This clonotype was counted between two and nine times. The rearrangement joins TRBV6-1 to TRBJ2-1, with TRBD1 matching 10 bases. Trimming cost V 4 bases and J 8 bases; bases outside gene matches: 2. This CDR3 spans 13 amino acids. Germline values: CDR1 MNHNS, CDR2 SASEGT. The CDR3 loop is CASSAGTGDEQFF. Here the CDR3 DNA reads TGTGCCAGCAGTGCCGGGACAGGGGATGAGCAGTTCTTC.

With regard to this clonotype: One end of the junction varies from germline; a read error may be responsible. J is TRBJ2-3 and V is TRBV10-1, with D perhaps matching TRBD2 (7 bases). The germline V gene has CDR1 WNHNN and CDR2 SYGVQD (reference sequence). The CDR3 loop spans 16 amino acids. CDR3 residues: CASSVGGLGAKDTQYF. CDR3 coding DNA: TGCGCCAGCAGTGTCGGGGGGCTGGGAGCCAAAGATACGCAGTATTTC.

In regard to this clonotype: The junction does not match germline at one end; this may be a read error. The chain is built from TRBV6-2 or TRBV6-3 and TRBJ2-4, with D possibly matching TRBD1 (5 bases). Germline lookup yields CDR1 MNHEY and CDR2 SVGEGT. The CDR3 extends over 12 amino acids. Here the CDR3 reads CAGRLTKNMQYF. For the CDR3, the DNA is TGTGCGGGGCGCTTAACCAAAAATATGCAGTACTTT.